The present T cell receptor beta chain was sequenced within a study of T cells in Graves' hyperthyroidism and ophthalmopathy. At the level of the study: Any treatment followed the collection of peripheral blood at initial diagnosis.

Looked up from germline, CDR1 is LGHDT and CDR2 is YNNKEL (reference sequence). The length of the CDR3 is 16 residues. With 2 bases clipped from V and 2 bases from J, the junction kept 5 bases outside the gene matches. Whole-study results and caveats: Model-based prediction identified ophthalmopathy a median 6.5 months prior to its onset.

Authors of the study amplified TCR beta CDR3 regions from RNA transcripts. Primed by the HTBI set, a first-round RT-PCR was run on the TCR CDR3. TCRdb used MiXCR to reprocess the multiplex PCR reads, holding one entry per CDR3 protein. The table shows fewer than 250,000 distinct CDR3 sequences, with 15% to 20% occurring only once. This clonotype has only a few counts. What it recognizes is unknown. Investigators excluded patients with uncontrolled infection, other autoimmune disease, pregnancy or lactation. The authors obtained PBMCs from roughly 9.7 ml of fresh peripheral blood. This receptor was obtained from a man aged 50-60 years with Graves' hyperthyroidism. V usage is TRBV3-1 and J usage is TRBJ2-3; 9 bases agree with TRBD1. Sequenced input: blood. The CDR3 protein is CASSQFRDRATDTQYF. The DNA for the CDR3 is TGTGCCAGCAGCCAATTCCGGGACAGGGCCACAGATACGCAGTATTTT.